Reported below is one T cell receptor beta chain. This entry belongs to a study of blood T cell repertoires in COVID-19. Authors' analysis steps: Reference gene primer amplification gave estimated nucleated cell counts. Repertoires were generated with immunoSEQ multiplex PCR, while TCRdb's copy carries only in-frame clones and drops some. V and J calls and clone size come straight from that table; D and trimming were deduced from the DNA. The sample holds 200,000 to 250,000 clones, nearly 90% seen once. Specimen: peripheral blood. The sequence was obtained from a man between 18 and 29 years old with active or convalescent COVID-19.

CDR3 nucleotide sequence: TGTGCCAGTAGAACCGGGGAGCTGTTTTTT. Protein sequence: CASRTGELFF. The chain uses TRBV27 and TRBJ2-2; D is undetermined. Germline V gives CDR1 MNHEY, CDR2 SMNVEV (reference sequence). With 9 bases removed from V and 5 bases from J, the gap between germline ends came to 4 bases. The CDR3 is 10 amino acids.